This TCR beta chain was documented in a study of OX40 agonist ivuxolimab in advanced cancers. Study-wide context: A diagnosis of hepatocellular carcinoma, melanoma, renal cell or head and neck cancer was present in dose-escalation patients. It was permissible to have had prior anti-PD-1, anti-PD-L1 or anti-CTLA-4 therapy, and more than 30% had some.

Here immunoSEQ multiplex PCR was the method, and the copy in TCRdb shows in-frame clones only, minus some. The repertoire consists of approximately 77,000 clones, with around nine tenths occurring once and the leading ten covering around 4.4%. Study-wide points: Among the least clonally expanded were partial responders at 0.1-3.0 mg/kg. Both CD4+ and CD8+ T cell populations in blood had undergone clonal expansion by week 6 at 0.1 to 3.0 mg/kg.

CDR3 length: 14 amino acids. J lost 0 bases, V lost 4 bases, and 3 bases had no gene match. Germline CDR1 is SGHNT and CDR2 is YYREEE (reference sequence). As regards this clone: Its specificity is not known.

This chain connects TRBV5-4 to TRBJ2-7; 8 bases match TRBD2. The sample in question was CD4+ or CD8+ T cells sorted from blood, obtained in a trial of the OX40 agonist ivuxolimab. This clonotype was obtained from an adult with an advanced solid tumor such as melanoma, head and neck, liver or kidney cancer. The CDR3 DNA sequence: TGTGCCAGCAGCGAAGGGACTAGCTCCTACGAGCAGTACTTC. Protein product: CASSEGTSSYEQYF.